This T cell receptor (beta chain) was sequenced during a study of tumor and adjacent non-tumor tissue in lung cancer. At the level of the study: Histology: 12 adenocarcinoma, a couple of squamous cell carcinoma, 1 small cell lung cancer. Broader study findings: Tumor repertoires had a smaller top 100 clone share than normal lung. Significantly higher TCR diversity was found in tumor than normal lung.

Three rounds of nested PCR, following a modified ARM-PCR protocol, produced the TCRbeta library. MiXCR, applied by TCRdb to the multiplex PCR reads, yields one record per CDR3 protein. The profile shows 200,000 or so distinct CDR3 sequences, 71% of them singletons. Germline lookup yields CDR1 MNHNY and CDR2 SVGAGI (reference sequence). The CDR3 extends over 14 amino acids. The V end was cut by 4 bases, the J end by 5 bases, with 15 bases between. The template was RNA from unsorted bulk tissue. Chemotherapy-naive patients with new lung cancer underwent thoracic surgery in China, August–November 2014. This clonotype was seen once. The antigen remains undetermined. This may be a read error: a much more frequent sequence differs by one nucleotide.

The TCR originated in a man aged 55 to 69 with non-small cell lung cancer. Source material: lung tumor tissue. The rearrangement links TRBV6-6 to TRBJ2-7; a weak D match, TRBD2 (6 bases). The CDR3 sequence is CASSLTGTPHEQYF. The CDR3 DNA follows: TGTGCCAGCAGTTTGACCGGGACTCCCCACGAGCAGTACTTC.